One sample yielded the 24 T cell receptor beta chains listed below, sequenced in a study of T cell repertoires in cytomegalovirus infection (dated by TCRdb to about 2019). No antigens are known for them. The sample's treatment or condition label is to be understood as: in vitro stimulation with specific CMV peptide epitopes to enrich CMV-specific T cells. This sample was sequenced with an Illumina HiSeq 1500. In TCRdb, the public reads were trimmed at Q25 with fastp and aligned with MiXCR, with productive beta chains retained. Each record represents a unique CDR3 protein, reported with the most common genes and DNA among its rows. The table for this sample lists nearly 700,000 distinct CDR3 sequences; 33% of them were counted only once. About 18% of the sample is held by the ten biggest clonotypes. The material sequenced was cultured PBMCs, taken from culture after CMV antigen stimulation. The receptors were gathered from a human donor in good health (CMV status not recorded). Some clones in this sample may be carry-over from other donors' samples.

V usage is TRBV7-4 and J usage is TRBJ2-7; D is undetermined. Between the trimmed V and J ends, which lost 3 bases and 5 bases, there was a span of 17 bases. CDR1 and CDR2 from the germline V gene are SGHVT and SQSDAQ. The CDR3 loop spans 15 amino acids. The CDR3 loop is CASSFSSGRWDEQYF. The CDR3 DNA is TGTGCCAGCAGCTTTTCCAGTGGACGGTGGGACGAGCAGTACTTC.

The chain uses TRBV27 and TRBJ2-1; 8 positions match TRBD1. This CDR3 is 16 amino acids long. Per germline, CDR1 MNHEY and CDR2 SMNVEV (reference sequence). With 5 bases clipped from V and 2 bases from J, the junction kept 8 bases outside the gene matches. CDR3 sequence reads: CASSIDRGPTYNEQFF. The CDR3 coding sequence is TGTGCCAGCAGTATCGACAGGGGCCCAACCTACAATGAGCAGTTCTTC.

V gene TRBV5-4 combines with J gene TRBJ2-5; 9 nucleotides align to TRBD2. CDR3 size: 15 residues. The junction had 10 bases not matched to a gene; V was cut back by 4 bases and J by 6 bases. CDR1 and CDR2 from the germline V gene are SGHNT and YYREEE (reference sequence). CDR3 bases: TGTGCCAGCAGCACCCCCGGGACTAGCAGAAAGACCCAGTACTTC. It encodes CASSTPGTSRKTQYF.

The chain employs TRBV7-9 and TRBJ2-7; 8 nucleotides agree with TRBD2. Germline lookup yields CDR1 SEHNR and CDR2 FQNEAQ (reference sequence). This CDR3 is 15 amino acids long. Germline trimming cut 7 bases from V and 4 bases from J; bases unmatched to any gene: 12. The DNA for the CDR3 is TGTGCCAGCACTCTAAAAGCGGGGGCGTTTTACGAGCAGTACTTC. Protein product: CASTLKAGAFYEQYF.

This rearrangement joins TRBV20-1 to TRBJ1-1, with D unresolved. The CDR3 contains 14 residues. Trimming removed 0 bases at V and 1 base at J, with 9 bases between. Germline V CDR1 and CDR2: DFQATT, SNEGSKA (reference sequence). The chain's CDR3 is CSARDSTRNTEAFF. CDR3 DNA sequence: TGCAGTGCTAGAGATTCGACCAGGAACACTGAAGCTTTCTTT.

Only one count was recorded for this clonotype. The chain is built from TRBV15 and TRBJ1-1; the D is unclear. The germline V gene encodes CDR1 LNHNV and CDR2 YYDKDF (reference sequence). The CDR3 has 15 amino acids. The V end lost 1 base, the J end lost 0 bases, and 9 bases lay between the germline ends. Here the CDR3 DNA reads TGTGCCACCAGCAGAGCGCTGACGGTGAACACTGAAGCTTTCTTT. It codes for CATSRALTVNTEAFF.

This clonotype appeared a few times. The chain couples TRBV7-9 to TRBJ2-1, with TRBD2 matching over 7 bases. Germline V gene sequence: CDR1 SEHNR, CDR2 FQNEAQ (reference sequence). This CDR3 region has 13 residues. The J segment lost 7 bases and the V segment lost 8 bases, leaving 8 bases of the junction unmatched. CDR3 in DNA: TGTGCCAGCCGCTGGGGGGGTTGGAATGAGCAGTTCTTC. Translating gives CASRWGGWNEQFF. The full variable domain, with the rest looked up from reference TRBV7-9 and TRBJ2-1, is DTGVSQNPRHKITKRGQNVTFRCDPISEHNRLYWYRQTLGQGPEFLTYFQNEAQLEKSRLLSDRFSAERPKGSFSTLEIQRTEQGDSAMYLCASRWGGWNEQFFGPGTRLTVL.

This clonotype was detected a few times. This chain joins TRBV6-5 and TRBJ2-1, with 7 bases aligning to TRBD2. The ends lost 9 bases at V and 6 bases at J; junction bases unmatched: 11. This CDR3 has 14 amino acids. From germline, CDR1 is MNHEY and CDR2 SVGAGI. The CDR3 coding sequence is TGTGCCAGTACCCCCGGACTAGTCTCCAATGAGCAGTTCTTC. Encoded protein: CASTPGLVSNEQFF.

This clonotype was counted once. A read error is possible here, since a much larger clone lies one base away. The CDR3 ends on some other residue instead of the conserved phenylalanine or tryptophan, so this is likely a read error. The CDR3 DNA sequence: TGTGCCAGCAGCTTCGAGGTGGGGAGATACGAGCAGTACTGC. Amino acid sequence: CASSFEVGRYEQYC. The rearrangement uses TRBV7-2 and TRBJ2-7, with D possibly matching TRBD2 (5 bases). In germline, CDR1 is SGHTA, CDR2 FQGNSA. The CDR3 totals 14 residues. Trimming shortened V by 3 bases and J by 4 bases, and 13 bases separated the two germline ends.

The CDR3 reads CASRTRLALPEETQYF. The CDR3 coding sequence is TGTGCCAGCAGAACCCGACTAGCCCTCCCAGAGGAGACCCAGTACTTC. The chain carries TRBV6-1 and TRBJ2-5; the match to TRBD2 covers 7 bases. CDR1 MNHNS and CDR2 SASEGT come from the germline V gene. J lost 5 bases, V lost 6 bases, and 15 bases had no gene match. The CDR3 sequence is 16 residues long.

The rearrangement joins TRBV15 to TRBJ2-7; D remains unclear. V gave up 0 bases and J gave up 4 bases, with 13 bases separating them. The germline CDR1 and CDR2 sequences are LNHNV and YYDKDF (reference sequence). CDR3 length: 15 residues. CDR3: CATSRDWNNLYEQYF. The CDR3 DNA reads TGTGCCACCAGCAGAGATTGGAACAATCTGTACGAGCAGTACTTC.

V gene TRBV28 combines with J gene TRBJ2-3, with TRBD2 matching over 9 bases. Germline trimming cut 3 bases from V and 6 bases from J; bases unmatched to any gene: 7. The germline V gene encodes CDR1 MDHEN and CDR2 SYDVKM. CDR3 length: 15 amino acids. CDR3 residues: CASSFLRGGGDTQYF. The CDR3 bases are TGTGCCAGCAGTTTCCTCCGCGGGGGGGGGGATACGCAGTATTTT.

The chain links TRBV6-2 or TRBV6-3 to TRBJ1-4; D unclear. V gave up 6 bases and J gave up 8 bases, with 10 bases separating them. Germline CDR1 is MNHEY and CDR2 is SVGEGT. The CDR3 loop spans 12 amino acids. CDR3 protein: CASSSRVEKLFF. The CDR3 DNA reads TGTGCCAGCAGCTCTCGAGTGGAAAAACTGTTTTTT.

This clonotype was seen a handful of times. The chain is built from TRBV7-9 and TRBJ2-5; D is undetermined. This CDR3 region has 15 residues. Germline lookup yields CDR1 SEHNR and CDR2 FQNEAQ (reference sequence). Trimming shortened V by 5 bases and J by 4 bases, and 17 bases separated the two germline ends. CDR3 DNA: TGTGCCAGCAGCGATCCCCCCGATTGGGGAGAGACCCAGTACTTC. Amino acid sequence: CASSDPPDWGETQYF.

V and J are TRBV12-3 or TRBV12-4 and TRBJ1-1; D unresolved. The CDR3 runs 13 residues. V was pared by 4 bases and J by 4 bases, with 10 bases between. CDR3: CASSWFKSTEAFF. DNA for the CDR3: TGTGCCAGCAGTTGGTTCAAGAGCACTGAAGCTTTCTTT.

V is TRBV7-2 and J is TRBJ2-3; TRBD2 aligns across 8 bases. With 11 bases clipped from V and 0 bases from J, the junction kept 7 bases outside the gene matches. Germline assignment: CDR1 SGHTA and CDR2 FQGNSA. The CDR3 runs to 14 residues. DNA for the CDR3: TGTGCCGCAGGGGTAGCGGGAAGCACAGATACGCAGTATTTT. This translates into CAAGVAGSTDTQYF. Supplemented by reference TRBV7-2 and TRBJ2-3, the full variable domain reads GAGVSQSPSNKVTEKGKDVELRCDPISGHTALYWYRQSLGQGLEFLIYFQGNSAPDKSGLPSDRFSAERTGGSVSTLTIQRTQQEDSAVYLCAAGVAGSTDTQYFGPGTRLTVL.

The J gene is TRBJ1-2, the V gene TRBV28; 10 nucleotides line up with TRBD1. The CDR3 runs to 15 residues. Per germline, CDR1 MDHEN and CDR2 SYDVKM. J lost 3 bases, V lost 5 bases, and 6 bases had no gene match. The CDR3 sequence: CASSAPTGGDYGYTF. The DNA for the CDR3 is TGTGCCAGCAGTGCTCCGACAGGGGGCGACTATGGCTACACCTTC.

This clonotype was seen ten or more times. The chain joins TRBV7-2 to TRBJ1-1; possibly TRBD1 for D (6 bases). Trimming cost V 5 bases and J 0 bases, with 7 bases left between them. Germline CDR1 and CDR2: SGHTA and FQGNSA. The CDR3 is 13 residues long. CDR3 bases: TGTGCCAGCAGCGCAGGGGTGAACACTGAAGCTTTCTTT. Amino acid sequence: CASSAGVNTEAFF.

This clonotype was seen a single time. The rearrangement uses TRBV27 and TRBJ2-1; 7 bases match TRBD2. The CDR3 loop spans 19 amino acids. Losses at the gene ends were 2 bases for V and 0 bases for J; bases not matched to a gene: 13. CDR1 is MNHEY, CDR2 SMNVEV, per germline (reference sequence). The CDR3 coding sequence is TGTGCCAGCAGTTTAGTAGTGACTAGCTTTCTGAGCTCCTACAATGAGCAGTTCTTC. Translating it yields CASSLVVTSFLSSYNEQFF.

V and J are TRBV10-3 and TRBJ2-5, with D uncertain. CDR1 is ENHRY and CDR2 is SYGVKD in the germline V gene. The V end lost 0 bases, the J end lost 0 bases, and 5 bases lay between the germline ends. The CDR3 sequence is 14 residues long. CDR3 region: CAISESPNQETQYF. The CDR3 DNA follows: TGTGCCATCAGTGAGTCGCCTAACCAAGAGACCCAGTACTTC.

This clonotype was found a few times. The V and J genes are TRBV7-2 and TRBJ2-3, with TRBD1 as a possible D gene (6 bases). CDR3 length equals 14 residues. The V and J ends lost 5 bases and 3 bases respectively, with 12 bases between them. CDR1 and CDR2 (germline): SGHTA, FQGNSA. The CDR3 DNA reads as TGTGCCAGCAGCATACAGGGTTGGACAGATACGCAGTATTTT. As protein: CASSIQGWTDTQYF.

The rearrangement joins TRBV2 to TRBJ2-3; no reliable D call. Germline V gene lookup returns CDR1 SNHLY and CDR2 FYNNEI. V was shortened by 7 bases and J by 4 bases, with 12 bases between the two germline ends. This CDR3 contains 13 residues. The CDR3 bases are TGTGCCAGCAAAGGGCCCCCCCCAGATACGCAGTATTTT. It specifies CASKGPPPDTQYF. Full variable domain (rest looked up from reference TRBV2 and TRBJ2-3): EPEVTQTPSHQVTQMGQEVILRCVPISNHLYFYWYRQILGQKVEFLVSFYNNEISEKSEIFDDQFSVERPDGSNFTLKIRSTKLEDSAMYFCASKGPPPDTQYFGPGTRLTVL.

This chain links TRBV27 with TRBJ1-6; D ambiguous. The germline gives CDR1 MNHEY, CDR2 SMNVEV (reference sequence). This CDR3 contains 13 residues. V dropped 3 bases and J dropped 14 bases, with 14 bases sitting between them. The CDR3 DNA follows: TGTGCCAGCAGTTTCCGTGACCAGCGGGCCCTCCACTTT. It translates to CASSFRDQRALHF.

V gene TRBV19 combines with J gene TRBJ2-7; D is undetermined. V gave up 3 bases and J gave up 4 bases, with 10 bases separating them. The V gene's germline CDR1 is LNHDA and CDR2 SQIVND (reference sequence). The CDR3 has 13 residues. CDR3 DNA: TGTGCCAGTAGTATCGAGCTAAGGTACGAGCAGTACTTC. Amino acid sequence: CASSIELRYEQYF.